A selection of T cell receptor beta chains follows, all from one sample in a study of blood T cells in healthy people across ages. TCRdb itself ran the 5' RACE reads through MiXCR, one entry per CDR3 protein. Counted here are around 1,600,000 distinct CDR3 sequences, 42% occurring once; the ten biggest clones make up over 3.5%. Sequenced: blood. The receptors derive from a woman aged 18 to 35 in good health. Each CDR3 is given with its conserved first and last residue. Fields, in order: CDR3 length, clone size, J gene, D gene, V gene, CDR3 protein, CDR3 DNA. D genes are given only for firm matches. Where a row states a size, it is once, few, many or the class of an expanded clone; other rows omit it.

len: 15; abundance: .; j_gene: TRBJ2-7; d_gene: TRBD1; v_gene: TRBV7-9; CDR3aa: CASSPRDRNSYEQYF; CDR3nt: TGTGCCAGCAGCCCTCGGGACAGGAACTCCTACGAGCAGTACTTC
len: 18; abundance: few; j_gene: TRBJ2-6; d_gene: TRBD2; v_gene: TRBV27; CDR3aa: CASSSLTSFTTGANVLTF; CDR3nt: TGTGCCAGCAGTTCGCTGACTAGCTTCACTACGGGGGCCAACGTCCTGACTTTC
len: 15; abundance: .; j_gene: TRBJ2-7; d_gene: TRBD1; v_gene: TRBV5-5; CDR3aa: CASSLGQTGWYEQYF; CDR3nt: TGTGCCAGCAGCTTGGGCCAGACAGGGTGGTACGAGCAGTACTTC
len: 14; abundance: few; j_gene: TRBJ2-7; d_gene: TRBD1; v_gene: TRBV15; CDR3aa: CATSRSGTVREQYF; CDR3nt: TGTGCCACCAGCAGGTCCGGGACAGTTCGCGAGCAGTACTTC
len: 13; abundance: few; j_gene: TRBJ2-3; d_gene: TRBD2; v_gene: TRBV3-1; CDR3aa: CASSAGLGDTQYF; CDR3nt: TGTGCCAGCAGCGCGGGACTAGGAGATACGCAGTATTTT
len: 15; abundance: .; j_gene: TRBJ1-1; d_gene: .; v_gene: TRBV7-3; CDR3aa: CASSLQGNGNTEAFF; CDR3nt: TGTGCCAGCAGCCTTCAAGGGAATGGGAACACTGAAGCTTTCTTT
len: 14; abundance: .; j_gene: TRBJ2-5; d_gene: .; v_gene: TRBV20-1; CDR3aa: CSARDPVRLTQQYF; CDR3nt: TGCAGTGCTAGAGATCCGGTCAGACTCACACAGCAGTACTTC
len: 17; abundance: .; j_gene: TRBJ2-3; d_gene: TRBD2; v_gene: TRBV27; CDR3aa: CASSWLAGGPATDTQYF; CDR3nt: TGTGCCAGCAGTTGGCTAGCGGGGGGCCCTGCAACAGATACGCAGTATTTT
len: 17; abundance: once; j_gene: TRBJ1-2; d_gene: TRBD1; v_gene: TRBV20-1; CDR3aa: CSAVTGTGGTLRYGYTF; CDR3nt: TGCAGTGCCGTAACCGGGACAGGGGGCACACTCCGCTATGGCTACACCTTC
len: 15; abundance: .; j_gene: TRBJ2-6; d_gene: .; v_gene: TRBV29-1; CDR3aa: CSVGTQSSGANVLTF; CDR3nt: TGCAGCGTGGGAACGCAGAGCTCTGGGGCCAACGTCCTGACTTTC
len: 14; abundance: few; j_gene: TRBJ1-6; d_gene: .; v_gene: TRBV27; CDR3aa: CASSYSAYNSPLHF; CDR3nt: TGTGCCAGCAGTTATTCGGCTTATAATTCACCCCTCCACTTT
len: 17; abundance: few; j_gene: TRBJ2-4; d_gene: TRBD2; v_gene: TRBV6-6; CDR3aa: CASSYSGGNGVKNIQYF; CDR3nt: TGTGCCAGCAGTTACTCGGGAGGGAACGGGGTCAAAAACATTCAGTACTTC
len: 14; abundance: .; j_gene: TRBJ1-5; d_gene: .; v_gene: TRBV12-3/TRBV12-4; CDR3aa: CASSLRTAAPPQHF; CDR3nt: TGTGCCAGCAGTTTGAGGACAGCAGCTCCGCCCCAGCATTTT
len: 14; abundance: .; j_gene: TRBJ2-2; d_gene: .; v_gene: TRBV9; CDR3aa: CASNRAANTGELFF; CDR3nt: TGTGCCAGCAATCGGGCGGCGAACACCGGGGAGCTGTTTTTT
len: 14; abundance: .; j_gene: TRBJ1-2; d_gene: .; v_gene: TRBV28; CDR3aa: CASSLGREGDGYTF; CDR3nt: TGTGCCAGCAGTTTAGGACGAGAGGGGGATGGCTACACCTTC
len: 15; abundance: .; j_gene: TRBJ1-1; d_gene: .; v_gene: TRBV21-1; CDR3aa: CASSTPGTPNTEAFF; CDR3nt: TGTGCCAGCAGCACCCCCGGGACACCAAACACTGAAGCTTTCTTT
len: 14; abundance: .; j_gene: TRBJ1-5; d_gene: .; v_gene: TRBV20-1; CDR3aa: CSARPPYSNQPQHF; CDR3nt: TGCAGTGCTCGACCACCTTATAGCAATCAGCCCCAGCATTTT
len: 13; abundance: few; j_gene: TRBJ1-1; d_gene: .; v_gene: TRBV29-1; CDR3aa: CSVAIGTHTEAFF; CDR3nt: TGCAGCGTTGCGATTGGGACCCACACTGAAGCTTTCTTT
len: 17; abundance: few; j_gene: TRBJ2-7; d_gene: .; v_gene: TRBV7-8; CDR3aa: CASSAARQPRSYNEQYF; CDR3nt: TGTGCCAGCAGCGCAGCCCGACAGCCACGGTCCTACAATGAGCAGTACTTC
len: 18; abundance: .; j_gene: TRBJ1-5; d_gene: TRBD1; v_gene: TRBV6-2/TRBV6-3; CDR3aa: CASSYILPSGQDQQPQHF; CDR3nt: TGTGCCAGCAGTTACATCCTACCTTCAGGACAGGACCAGCAGCCCCAGCATTTT
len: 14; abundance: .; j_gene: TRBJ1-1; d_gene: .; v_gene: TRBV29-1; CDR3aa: CSVVGAGRMAEAFF; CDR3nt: TGCAGCGTTGTAGGGGCAGGGAGGATGGCTGAAGCTTTCTTT
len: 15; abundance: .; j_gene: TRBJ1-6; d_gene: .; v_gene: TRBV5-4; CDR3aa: CASSLSGNYNSPLHF; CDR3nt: TGTGCCAGCAGCTTAAGCGGAAACTATAATTCACCCCTCCACTTT
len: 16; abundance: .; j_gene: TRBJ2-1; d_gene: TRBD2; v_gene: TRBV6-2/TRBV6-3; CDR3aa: CASRPAGGSSYNEQFF; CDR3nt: TGTGCCAGCAGACCCGCGGGAGGGAGCTCCTACAATGAGCAGTTCTTC
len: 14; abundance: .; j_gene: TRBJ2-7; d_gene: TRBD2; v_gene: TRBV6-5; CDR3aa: CASSLAGVGHEQYF; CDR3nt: TGTGCCAGCAGTCTAGCGGGGGTCGGCCACGAGCAGTACTTC
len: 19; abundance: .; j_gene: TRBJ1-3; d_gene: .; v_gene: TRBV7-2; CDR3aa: CASSGSFPTGLLSGNTIYF; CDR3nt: TGTGCCAGCAGCGGCTCTTTTCCGACAGGACTACTCTCTGGAAACACCATATATTTT
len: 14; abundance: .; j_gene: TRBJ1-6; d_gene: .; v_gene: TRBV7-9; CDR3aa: CASSGIGGYSPLHF; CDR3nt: TGTGCCAGCAGCGGGATTGGGGGGTACTCACCCCTCCACTTT
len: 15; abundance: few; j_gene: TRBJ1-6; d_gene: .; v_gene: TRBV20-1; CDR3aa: CSALDTSSYNSPLHF; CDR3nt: TGCAGTGCTTTGGACACGAGCTCCTATAATTCACCCCTCCACTTT
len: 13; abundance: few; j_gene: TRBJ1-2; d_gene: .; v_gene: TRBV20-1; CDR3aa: CSARDRNHYGYTF; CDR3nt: TGCAGTGCTCGGGACCGCAATCACTATGGCTACACCTTC
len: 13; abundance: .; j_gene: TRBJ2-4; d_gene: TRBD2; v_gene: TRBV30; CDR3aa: CAWSSGRQNIQYF; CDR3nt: TGTGCCTGGAGTAGCGGGAGGCAAAACATTCAGTACTTC
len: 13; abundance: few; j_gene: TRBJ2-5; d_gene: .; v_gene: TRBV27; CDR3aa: CATRNSPQETQYF; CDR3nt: TGTGCCACCAGAAATTCCCCTCAAGAGACCCAGTACTTC
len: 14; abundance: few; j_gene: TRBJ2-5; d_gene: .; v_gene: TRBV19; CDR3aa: CASNIAGTKETQYF; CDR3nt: TGTGCCAGTAACATCGCCGGGACAAAGGAGACCCAGTACTTC
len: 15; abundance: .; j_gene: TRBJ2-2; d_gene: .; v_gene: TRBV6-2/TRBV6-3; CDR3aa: CASSSVQKRTGELFF; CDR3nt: TGTGCCAGCAGTTCTGTACAGAAACGAACCGGGGAGCTGTTTTTT
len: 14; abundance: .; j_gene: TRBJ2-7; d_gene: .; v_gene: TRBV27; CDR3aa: CASSLSTDYNEQYF; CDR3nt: TGTGCCAGCAGTTTATCGACGGATTACAATGAGCAGTACTTC
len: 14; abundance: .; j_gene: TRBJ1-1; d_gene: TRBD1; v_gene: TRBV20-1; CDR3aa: CSAREGQMNTEAFF; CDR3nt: TGCAGTGCTAGAGAGGGACAGATGAACACTGAAGCTTTCTTT
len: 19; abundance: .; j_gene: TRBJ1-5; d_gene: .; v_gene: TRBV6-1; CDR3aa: CASSDLTGRGGYSNQPQHF; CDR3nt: TGTGCCAGCAGTGACCTTACAGGGAGAGGGGGATATAGCAATCAGCCCCAGCATTTT
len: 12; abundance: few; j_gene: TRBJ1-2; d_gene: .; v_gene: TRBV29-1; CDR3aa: CSVEGGGRGYTF; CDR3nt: TGCAGCGTTGAAGGAGGCGGGAGAGGCTACACCTTC
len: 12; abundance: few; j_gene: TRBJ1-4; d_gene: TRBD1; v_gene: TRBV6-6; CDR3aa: CASRTDRAKLFF; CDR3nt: TGTGCCAGCAGAACCGACAGGGCCAAACTGTTTTTT
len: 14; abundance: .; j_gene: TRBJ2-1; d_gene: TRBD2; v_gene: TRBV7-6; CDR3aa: CASAARERYNEQFF; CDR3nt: TGTGCCAGCGCGGCGCGGGAGCGGTACAACGAGCAGTTCTTC
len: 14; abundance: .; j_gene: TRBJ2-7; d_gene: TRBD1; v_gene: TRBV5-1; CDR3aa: CASSPGTGGTEQYF; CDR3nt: TGCGCCAGCAGCCCCGGGACAGGGGGCACGGAGCAGTACTTC
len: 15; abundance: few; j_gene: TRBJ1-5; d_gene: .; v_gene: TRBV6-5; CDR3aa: CASSSDPTDNQPQHF; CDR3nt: TGTGCCAGCAGTTCCGACCCCACGGACAATCAGCCCCAGCATTTT
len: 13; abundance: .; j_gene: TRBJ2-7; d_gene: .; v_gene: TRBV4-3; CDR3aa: CASSQDLQGEQYF; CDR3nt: TGCGCCAGCAGCCAAGACTTGCAGGGCGAGCAGTACTTC
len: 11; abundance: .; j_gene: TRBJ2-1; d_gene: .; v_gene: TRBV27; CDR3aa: CASGNGGEQFF; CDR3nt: TGTGCCAGCGGTAATGGTGGTGAGCAGTTCTTC
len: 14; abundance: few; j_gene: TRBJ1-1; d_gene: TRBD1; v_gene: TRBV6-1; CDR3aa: CASRLTGGGAEAFF; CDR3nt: TGTGCCAGCAGACTGACAGGGGGTGGTGCTGAAGCTTTCTTT
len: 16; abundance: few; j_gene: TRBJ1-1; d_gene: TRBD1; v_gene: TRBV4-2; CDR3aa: CASSQGQGSLSTEAFF; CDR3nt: TGTGCCAGCAGCCAGGGACAGGGCTCGCTCTCGACTGAAGCTTTCTTT
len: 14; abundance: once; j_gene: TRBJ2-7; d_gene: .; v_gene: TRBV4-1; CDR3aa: CASSLKIDSYEQYF; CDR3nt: TGCGCCAGCAGCTTAAAAATAGACAGCTACGAGCAGTACTTC
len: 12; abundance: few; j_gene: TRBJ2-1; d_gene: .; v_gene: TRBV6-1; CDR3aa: CASRYQGDEQFF; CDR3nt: TGTGCCAGCAGGTATCAGGGTGATGAGCAGTTCTTC
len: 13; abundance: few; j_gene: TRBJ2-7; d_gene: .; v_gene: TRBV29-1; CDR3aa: CSVAGTGDYEQYF; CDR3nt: TGCAGCGTTGCCGGGACTGGCGACTACGAGCAGTACTTC